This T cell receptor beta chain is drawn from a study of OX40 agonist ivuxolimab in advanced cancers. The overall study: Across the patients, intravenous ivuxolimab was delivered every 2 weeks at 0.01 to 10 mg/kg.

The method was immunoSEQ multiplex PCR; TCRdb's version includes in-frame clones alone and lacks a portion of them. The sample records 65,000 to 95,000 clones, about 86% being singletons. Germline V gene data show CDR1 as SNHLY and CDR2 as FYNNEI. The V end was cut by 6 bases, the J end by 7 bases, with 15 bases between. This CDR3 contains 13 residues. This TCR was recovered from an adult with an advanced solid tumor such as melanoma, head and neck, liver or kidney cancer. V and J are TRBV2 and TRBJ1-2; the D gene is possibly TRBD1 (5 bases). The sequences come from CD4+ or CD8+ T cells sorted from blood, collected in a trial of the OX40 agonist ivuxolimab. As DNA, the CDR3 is TGTGCCAGCAGCTCCCAACGTCAGGGTGGCTACACCTTC. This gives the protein CASSSQRQGGYTF.